This TCR beta chain originates from a study of T cell responses to AZD1222 COVID-19 vaccine. Turning to the study itself: Timing groups of about 4 and about 12 weeks for second doses were pooled. General study findings and limits: In all cases, repertoires were sampled only after the peak T cell response. The donor group comprised mostly white British people and more females; the analysis possibly underestimated clonal diversity.

The V gene lost 5 bases and the J gene lost 2 bases, with 13 bases spanning the gap. This CDR3 comprises 14 residues. In germline, CDR1 is SNHLY, CDR2 FYNNEI. Method: immunoSEQ multiplex PCR; TCRdb's copy keeps in-frame clones and lacks some. The sample comprises 25,000 to 30,000 clones, roughly 89% of which are singletons, and around 1.2% rests with the top ten. This clone was picked up one time. Its antigen is unknown. This clonotype originated in an adult in good health. The material sequenced was peripheral blood, taken on day 0 of AZD1222 vaccination. The chain employs TRBV2 and TRBJ2-7; weak D call: TRBD1 (6 bases). For the CDR3, the DNA is TGTGCCAGCAGTTCCCGACAGGTCGCCTACGAGCAGTACTTC. Residues: CASSSRQVAYEQYF.